This passage covers 15 T cell receptor beta chains from one sample sequenced in a study of blood T cell repertoires in COVID-19. Sequenced by immunoSEQ multiplex PCR; TCRdb stores in-frame clones only, minus some. The data hold more than 65,000 clones, with around 80% observed a single time. The sequenced material came from peripheral blood. The receptors shown here come from a human donor in a cohort sampled during active COVID-19.

This chain joins TRBV7-2 and TRBJ1-3; D is possibly TRBD1 (5 bases). The V end was cut by 5 bases, the J end by 0 bases, with 14 bases between. Germline loops: CDR1 SGHTA, CDR2 FQGNSA. This CDR3 spans 16 amino acids. The DNA of the CDR3 is TGTGCCAGCAGCCCCAGGAGGGGCGACTCTGGAAACACCATATATTTT. Translated, it gives CASSPRRGDSGNTIYF.

The gene calls are TRBV5-1 and TRBJ2-5, with 8 bases that match TRBD1. Germline V gene data show CDR1 as SGHRS and CDR2 as YFSETQ. J gave up 3 bases and V 5 bases, and 9 bases lay outside the gene matches. The CDR3 covers 15 residues. CDR3 bases: TGCGCCAGCAGATGGACAGGGCTAACCGAAGAGACCCAGTACTTC. It encodes CASRWTGLTEETQYF.

With respect to this clone: Relative to the germline gene, one junction end is altered; a read error may explain this. The chain employs TRBV4-2 and TRBJ1-3, with D tentatively TRBD1 (5 bases). Germline V gene data show CDR1 as LGHNA and CDR2 as YNFKEQ. CDR3 length equals 14 residues. CDR3 in amino acids: CASSQDAGRNTIYF. As DNA, the CDR3 is TGTGCCAGCAGTCAAGACGCAGGGCGAAACACCATATATTTT.

This clone was found a few times. CDR3: CASSLVVLRGHYGYTF. The CDR3, as DNA: TGTGCCAGCAGCTTGGTAGTGCTCAGGGGTCACTATGGCTACACCTTC. The chain joins TRBV5-6 to TRBJ1-2; D possibly corresponds to TRBD1 (6 bases). Germline CDR1 is SGHDT and CDR2 is YYEEEE. V lost 0 bases and J lost 3, with 15 bases in between. The CDR3 length is 16 residues.

The chain couples TRBV6-1 to TRBJ2-1, with 8 nucleotides matching TRBD1. The CDR3 runs to 17 residues. Germline values: CDR1 MNHNS, CDR2 SASEGT. The junction had 9 bases not matched to a gene; V was cut back by 4 bases and J by 1 base. The CDR3 protein is CASSGGTGGVSYNEQFF. The CDR3 DNA reads TGTGCCAGCAGTGGAGGGACAGGAGGGGTATCCTACAATGAGCAGTTCTTC.

CDR3 bases: TGTGCCACCAGCAGAGATCGGCCGGGGGGGGATCAGCCCCAGCATTTT. Amino acid sequence: CATSRDRPGGDQPQHF. The rearrangement uses TRBV15 and TRBJ1-5, with a tentative D call TRBD1 (5 bases). Trimming shortened V by 0 bases and J by 5 bases, and 14 bases separated the two germline ends. Germline loops: CDR1 LNHNV, CDR2 YYDKDF (reference sequence). CDR3 length: 16 residues.

V gene TRBV19 combines with J gene TRBJ1-2; D is unresolved. This CDR3 spans 14 amino acids. Germline V gene data show CDR1 as LNHDA and CDR2 as SQIVND (reference sequence). V lost 3 bases and J 8 bases, leaving 16 bases between the germline ends. This chain's CDR3 is CASSIQAQARGYTF. The CDR3 region has the DNA TGTGCCAGTAGTATTCAAGCCCAGGCACGGGGCTACACCTTC.

As DNA, the CDR3 is TGTGCCAGCAGCCAAGCCGACACGGGAAATGGCTACACCTTC. Translation: CASSQADTGNGYTF. V gene TRBV4-2 combines with J gene TRBJ1-2; no clear D. From germline, CDR1 is LGHNA and CDR2 YNFKEQ. The CDR3 sequence is 14 residues long. Trimming stripped 1 base from V and 6 bases from J, with 12 bases between.

The chain employs TRBV4-1 and TRBJ1-1; 9 bases are shared with TRBD1. CDR1 and CDR2 from the germline V gene are MGHRA and YSYEKL. Trimming took 4 bases from V and 3 from J; bases not matched to a gene: 3. CDR3 length: 14 residues. The CDR3, as DNA: TGCGCCAGCAGCCCAGGGGACAGGGACACTGAAGCTTTCTTT. Its translation: CASSPGDRDTEAFF.

This chain connects TRBV2 to TRBJ1-6; TRBD1 is a possible D gene (6 bases). CDR1 and CDR2 from the germline V gene are SNHLY and FYNNEI. V lost 2 bases and J lost 8, with 13 bases in between. This CDR3 region has 15 residues. CDR3 nucleotides: TGTGCCAGCAGTGAAACTCGGGACACTTATTCACCCCTCCACTTT. Protein: CASSETRDTYSPLHF.

The J gene is TRBJ2-7, the V gene TRBV7-2; TRBD2 matches 10 bases. CDR1 SGHTA and CDR2 FQGNSA come from the germline V gene. Trimming took 5 bases from V and 0 from J; bases not matched to a gene: 4. CDR3 size: 15 residues. Written as DNA, the CDR3 is TGTGCCAGCAGCCTACTAGCGGGGACCTCCTACGAGCAGTACTTC. It codes for CASSLLAGTSYEQYF.

The rearrangement joins TRBV10-3 to TRBJ1-2, with D tentatively TRBD1 (6 bases). This CDR3 contains 14 residues. V gave up 2 bases and J gave up 4 bases, with 11 bases separating them. From germline, CDR1 is ENHRY and CDR2 SYGVKD. CDR3 in amino acids: CAISEEQGSYGYTF. The CDR3 DNA is TGTGCCATCAGTGAGGAACAGGGCTCCTATGGCTACACCTTC.

The J gene is TRBJ1-2, the V gene TRBV7-6; TRBD1 matches at 7 bases. CDR1 is SGHVS and CDR2 is FNYEAQ in the germline V gene. CDR3 size: 15 residues. Germline trimming cut 5 bases from V and 5 bases from J; bases unmatched to any gene: 11. The CDR3 region is CASSQDAQGEYGYTF. Here the CDR3 DNA reads TGTGCCAGCAGCCAAGACGCCCAGGGGGAATATGGCTACACCTTC. Filled out from reference TRBV7-6 and TRBJ1-2, the complete variable domain reads GAGVSQSPRYKVTKRGQDVALRCDPISGHVSLYWYRQALGQGPEFLTYFNYEAQQDKSGLPNDRFSAERPEGSISTLTIQRTEQRDSAMYRCASSQDAQGEYGYTFGSGTRLTVV.

The rearrangement uses TRBV5-1 and TRBJ2-3, with 7 bases fitting TRBD2. Germline V gives CDR1 SGHRS, CDR2 YFSETQ. The V segment lost 4 bases and the J segment 0 bases; nucleotides outside the gene matches: 8. This CDR3 spans 16 amino acids. The CDR3 protein is CASSTLAVLSTDTQYF. The CDR3 DNA follows: TGCGCCAGCAGCACCCTAGCGGTACTTAGCACAGATACGCAGTATTTT. Together with reference TRBV5-1 and TRBJ2-3, the CDR3 gives the full variable domain: KAGVTQTPRYLIKTRGQQVTLSCSPISGHRSVSWYQQTPGQGLQFLFEYFSETQRNKGNFPGRFSGRQFSNSRSEMNVSTLELGDSALYLCASSTLAVLSTDTQYFGPGTRLTVL.

This chain links TRBV19 with TRBJ1-2, with a possible D match to TRBD1 (5 bases). V was shortened by 4 bases and J by 4 bases, with 16 bases between the two germline ends. There are 15 residues in the CDR3. Germline CDR1 and CDR2: LNHDA and SQIVND (reference sequence). The CDR3 is CASSTFHGGSYGYTF. The CDR3 DNA reads as TGTGCCAGTAGTACCTTCCACGGGGGGAGCTATGGCTACACCTTC.